The next 32 T cell receptor beta chains were all read from a single sample in a study of control samples from healthy donors and cancer patients. TCRdb's copy holds only in-frame clones and misses some; the assay was immunoSEQ multiplex PCR. This table holds approximately 92,000 clones, 80% to 95% found once. The sample was blood. The receptors were gathered from a woman aged 25 to 39 in good health.

This chain uses TRBV7-9 with TRBJ2-7; 7 bases are a match to TRBD2. The germline gives CDR1 SEHNR, CDR2 FQNEAQ (reference sequence). The CDR3 totals 15 residues. V trimming: 4 bases; J trimming: 2 bases; junction bases outside the gene matches: 8. The CDR3 region is CASSSDRDYTYEQYF. For the CDR3, the DNA is TGTGCCAGCAGCTCAGACCGGGACTACACCTACGAGCAGTACTTC.

The chain uses TRBV6-4 and TRBJ2-3, with D possibly TRBD2 on 6 matching bases. Trimming took off 4 bases at V and 4 bases at J, with 12 bases between the two ends. Germline values: CDR1 MRHNA, CDR2 SNTAGT. This CDR3 has 14 residues. CDR3 sequence reads: CASSAGLGSDTQYF. The CDR3 DNA follows: TGTGCCAGCAGTGCGGGACTGGGATCAGATACGCAGTATTTT.

The V gene is TRBV28, the J gene TRBJ2-7; weak D call: TRBD1 (7 bases). The CDR3 has 15 residues. The germline CDR1 and CDR2 sequences are MDHEN and SYDVKM. V was cut by 7 bases and J by 0 bases, with 16 bases left in between. CDR3 region: CASIPSGGFSYEQYF. CDR3 sequence (DNA): TGTGCCAGCATCCCCTCAGGGGGGTTCTCCTACGAGCAGTACTTC.

The chain carries TRBV19 and TRBJ2-2; D gene uncertain. Germline lookup yields CDR1 LNHDA and CDR2 SQIVND (reference sequence). Trimming took 4 bases from V and 7 from J, leaving 13 bases between them. CDR3 length: 14 amino acids. This CDR3 is CASSTLLVYGELFF. The CDR3 DNA sequence: TGTGCCAGTAGTACCCTCCTTGTTTACGGGGAGCTGTTTTTT.

CDR3 sequence reads: CASSTMTGEAFF. The CDR3 bases are TGTGCCAGCAGTACCATGACAGGTGAAGCTTTCTTT. V is TRBV27 and J is TRBJ1-1, with a possible D match to TRBD1 (6 bases). The V end was cut by 5 bases, the J end by 7 bases, with 11 bases between. CDR1 and CDR2 from the germline V gene are MNHEY and SMNVEV (reference sequence). This CDR3 contains 12 residues.

The chain uses TRBV25-1 and TRBJ2-7; 9 bases match TRBD1. CDR3 length: 15 residues. The ends lost 8 bases at V and 7 bases at J; junction bases unmatched: 15. The germline V gene has CDR1 MGHDK and CDR2 SYGVNS. The CDR3 nucleotides read TGTGCCAGCCAACCCATCGGGACAGGGATGATAGAGCAGTACTTC. Translation: CASQPIGTGMIEQYF.

This chain joins TRBV24-1 and TRBJ1-2, with TRBD1 matching over 7 bases. The CDR3 runs to 12 residues. Germline CDR1 KGHDR, CDR2 SFDVKD. The ends lost 6 bases at V and 6 bases at J; junction bases unmatched: 3. Here the CDR3 reads CATSTTGDGYTF. The CDR3 DNA is TGTGCCACCAGTACCACAGGGGATGGCTACACCTTC.

This clone was detected only once. The V gene is TRBV2, the J gene TRBJ2-3; TRBD1 matches at 7 bases. CDR3 length: 14 residues. Germline CDR1 SNHLY, CDR2 FYNNEI. J lost 2 bases, V lost 5 bases, and 4 bases had no gene match. CDR3 region: CASSSGGPTDTQYF. CDR3 sequence (DNA): TGTGCCAGCAGTTCAGGGGGACCCACAGATACGCAGTATTTT.

The rearrangement joins TRBV7-9 to TRBJ1-2; unclear D gene. The germline V gene has CDR1 SEHNR and CDR2 FQNEAQ (reference sequence). Trimming removed 2 bases at V and 1 base at J, with 8 bases between. The CDR3 contains 14 residues. This CDR3 is CASSLSADNYGYTF. The CDR3 DNA reads TGTGCCAGCAGCTTAAGTGCCGATAACTATGGCTACACCTTC.

The chain joins TRBV20-1 to TRBJ1-4, with a weak D call TRBD1 (5 bases). The germline V and J ends were trimmed by 3 bases and 8 bases, with 16 bases remaining between them. Germline lookup yields CDR1 DFQATT and CDR2 SNEGSKA (reference sequence). CDR3 size: 14 residues. DNA for the CDR3: TGCAGTGCTAGTGGTCAGGGCCTGGGCGAAAAACTGTTTTTT. Translated: CSASGQGLGEKLFF.

The chain couples TRBV10-3 to TRBJ1-2, with D perhaps TRBD1 (6 bases). Germline V gene data show CDR1 as ENHRY and CDR2 as SYGVKD. Trimming cost V 0 bases and J 4 bases, with 12 bases left between them. The CDR3 covers 15 residues. In DNA, the CDR3 is TGTGCCATCAGTGAGTCGGGAACAGGGTTCTATGGCTACACCTTC. It translates to CAISESGTGFYGYTF.

The gene calls are TRBV12-3 or TRBV12-4 and TRBJ1-5, with D maybe TRBD1 (6 bases). The CDR3 has 13 residues. The germline V and J ends were trimmed by 5 bases and 5 bases, with 10 bases remaining between them. The CDR3 DNA is TGTGCCAGCAGTCCTTCAGGGGATCAGCCCCAGCATTTT. Amino acid sequence: CASSPSGDQPQHF.

This clone was counted only a few times. The chain is built from TRBV11-3 and TRBJ1-3, with D possibly matching TRBD1 (6 bases). The germline CDR1 and CDR2 sequences are SGHNT and YENEEA. V lost 5 bases, J lost 7 bases, and 12 bases lay in between. This CDR3 has 13 residues. DNA for the CDR3: TGTGCCAGCAGCCCGAACAGGGCGAACACCATATATTTT. The encoded protein is CASSPNRANTIYF.

The rearrangement joins TRBV28 to TRBJ2-7; maybe TRBD1 (5 bases). The CDR3 is 13 residues long. Per the germline V gene, CDR1 is MDHEN and CDR2 is SYDVKM. V was shortened by 6 bases and J by 5 bases, with 14 bases between the two germline ends. The CDR3, as DNA: TGTGCCAGCAGCGACAGACTGATCAACGAGCAGTACTTC. This codes for CASSDRLINEQYF.

The CDR3 sequence is CASSLGDTQYF. The CDR3, as DNA: TGTGCCAGCAGCCTAGGTGATACGCAGTATTTT. The chain recombines TRBV12-3 or TRBV12-4 with TRBJ2-3; D is undetermined. The V end lost 6 bases, the J end lost 6 bases, and 7 bases lay between the germline ends. The length of the CDR3 is 11 residues.

The CDR3 reads CASSTQVYRAGVETQYF. The DNA for the CDR3 is TGTGCCAGCAGCACCCAGGTCTACAGGGCCGGGGTGGAGACCCAGTACTTC. V usage is TRBV5-5 and J usage is TRBJ2-5; D may be TRBD1 (6 bases). This CDR3 is built from 17 residues. CDR1 is SGHKS and CDR2 is YYEKEE in the germline V gene (reference sequence). V lost 4 bases to trimming and J lost 5 bases, with 24 bases between them. The full variable domain, with the rest looked up from reference TRBV5-5 and TRBJ2-5, is DAGVTQSPTHLIKTRGQQVTLRCSPISGHKSVSWYQQVLGQGPQFIFQYYEKEERGRGNFPDRFSARQFPNYSSELNVNALLLGDSALYLCASSTQVYRAGVETQYFGPGTRLLVL.

The chain combines TRBV5-1 with TRBJ2-1; D ambiguous. Between the trimmed V and J ends, which lost 0 bases and 3 bases, there was a span of 13 bases. CDR1 SGHRS and CDR2 YFSETQ come from the germline V gene. The CDR3 totals 16 residues. CDR3 loop: CASSLALSPYYNEQFF. As DNA, the CDR3 is TGCGCCAGCAGCTTGGCCCTGAGCCCATACTACAATGAGCAGTTCTTC.

The chain carries TRBV3-1 (or the pseudogene TRBV3-2) and TRBJ2-3; no firm D call. This CDR3 is 13 amino acids long. Germline CDR1 is LGHDT and CDR2 is YNNKEL (reference sequence). V was clipped by 1 base and J by 3 bases, with 5 bases between them. The CDR3 sequence is CASSQGRTDTQYF. CDR3 in DNA: TGTGCCAGCAGCCAAGGGAGAACAGATACGCAGTATTTT.

V gene TRBV28 combines with J gene TRBJ2-2; no clear D. The CDR3 loop spans 12 amino acids. Trimming left V 4 bases short and J 5 bases short, with 5 bases between. Germline loops: CDR1 MDHEN, CDR2 SYDVKM. The CDR3 DNA is TGTGCCAGCAGTTCGAGAACCGGGGAGCTGTTTTTT. It yields the protein CASSSRTGELFF. The variable domain in full, with the rest retrieved from reference TRBV28 and TRBJ2-2, is DVKVTQSSRYLVKRTGEKVFLECVQDMDHENMFWYRQDPGLGLRLIYFSYDVKMKEKGDIPEGYSVSREKKERFSLILESASTNQTSMYLCASSSRTGELFFGEGSRLTVL.

The chain recombines TRBV18 with TRBJ2-7, with 7 bases fitting TRBD1. This CDR3 is built from 15 residues. CDR1 and CDR2 (germline): KGHSH, LQKENI. J lost 0 bases, V lost 3 bases, and 5 bases had no gene match. CDR3 nucleotide sequence: TGTGCCAGCTCACCGGGGGACAGCCTCTCCTACGAGCAGTACTTC. Encoded protein: CASSPGDSLSYEQYF.

This rearrangement joins TRBV5-4 to TRBJ2-1, with 8 positions matching TRBD1. Germline V CDR1 and CDR2: SGHNT, YYREEE (reference sequence). Losses at the gene ends were 1 base for V and 4 bases for J; bases not matched to a gene: 4. This CDR3 is 15 amino acids long. CDR3 amino acids: CASSLQGANYNEQFF. The CDR3 nucleotides read TGTGCCAGCAGCTTGCAGGGGGCCAATTACAATGAGCAGTTCTTC.

The chain couples TRBV10-3 to TRBJ2-7; D tentatively reads TRBD1 or TRBD2 (5 bases each). Between the trimmed V and J ends, which lost 10 bases and 4 bases, there was a span of 17 bases. CDR1 and CDR2 from the germline V gene are ENHRY and SYGVKD. The CDR3 has 13 amino acids. The CDR3 DNA reads TGTGCCACCAACCGGGACGGAGTTTACGAGCAGTACTTC. This sequence encodes CATNRDGVYEQYF.

This clone was seen only once. The chain is built from TRBV19 and TRBJ2-1; 7 bases match TRBD1. J was trimmed by 4 bases and V by 6 bases; bases with no gene match: 12. The CDR3 is 16 amino acids. The V gene's germline CDR1 is LNHDA and CDR2 SQIVND (reference sequence). The CDR3 coding sequence is TGTGCCAGTAGGGAAATACAGGGGACCGGGTACAATGAGCAGTTCTTC. Translation: CASREIQGTGYNEQFF. Combining the CDR3 with reference TRBV19 and TRBJ2-1 gives the whole variable domain DGGITQSPKYLFRKEGQNVTLSCEQNLNHDAMYWYRQDPGQGLRLIYYSQIVNDFQKGDIAEGYSVSREKKESFPLTVTSAQKNPTAFYLCASREIQGTGYNEQFFGPGTRLTVL.

The rearrangement joins TRBV10-2 to TRBJ1-6; D is unclear. The CDR3 is 14 residues long. CDR1 WSHSY and CDR2 SAAADI come from the germline V gene. V lost 7 bases, J lost 4 bases, and 11 bases lay in between. The CDR3 spells CASITDLYNSPLHF. The DNA for the CDR3 is TGCGCCAGCATCACCGATCTTTATAATTCACCCCTCCACTTT.

V is TRBV2 and J is TRBJ1-2; D gene ambiguous. This CDR3 is 13 amino acids long. V was clipped by 1 base and J by 0 bases, with 3 bases between them. In germline, CDR1 is SNHLY, CDR2 FYNNEI. The CDR3 protein is CASSEESNYGYTF. CDR3 DNA: TGTGCCAGCAGTGAAGAGTCTAACTATGGCTACACCTTC. Combining the CDR3 with reference TRBV2 and TRBJ1-2 gives the whole variable domain EPEVTQTPSHQVTQMGQEVILRCVPISNHLYFYWYRQILGQKVEFLVSFYNNEISEKSEIFDDQFSVERPDGSNFTLKIRSTKLEDSAMYFCASSEESNYGYTFGSGTRLTVV.

V gene TRBV10-3 combines with J gene TRBJ1-2; no reliable D call. Germline V gene sequence: CDR1 ENHRY, CDR2 SYGVKD. V was clipped by 0 bases and J by 8 bases, with 13 bases between them. CDR3 length: 14 residues. The CDR3 DNA sequence: TGTGCCATCAGTGAGTCCGGCAGCGTGTTGGGCTACACCTTC. It encodes CAISESGSVLGYTF.

The gene calls are TRBV13 and TRBJ1-5, with 11 bases matching TRBD1. Unmatched junction bases numbered 2, after V lost 5 bases and J lost 2 bases. The CDR3 is made up of 15 amino acids. CDR1 and CDR2 (germline): PRHDT, FYEKMQ (reference sequence). This CDR3 reads CASSLGQGGNQPQHF. Here the CDR3 DNA reads TGTGCCAGCAGCCTGGGACAGGGGGGCAATCAGCCCCAGCATTTT.

This clone was picked up one time. The rearrangement joins TRBV7-9 to TRBJ1-3, with D unresolved. Germline V gene lookup returns CDR1 SEHNR and CDR2 FQNEAQ (reference sequence). CDR3 length equals 15 residues. V lost 3 bases, J lost 0 bases, and 9 bases lay in between. This chain's CDR3 is CASSFGGASGNTIYF. CDR3 coding DNA: TGTGCCAGCAGCTTTGGTGGTGCCTCTGGAAACACCATATATTTT. The full variable domain, with the rest looked up from reference TRBV7-9 and TRBJ1-3, is DTGVSQNPRHKITKRGQNVTFRCDPISEHNRLYWYRQTLGQGPEFLTYFQNEAQLEKSRLLSDRFSAERPKGSFSTLEIQRTEQGDSAMYLCASSFGGASGNTIYFGEGSWLTVV.

The genes are TRBV5-1 and TRBJ1-6; D is undetermined. The CDR3 has 13 amino acids. Germline CDR1 reads SGHRS; CDR2 reads YFSETQ. Trimming removed 0 bases at V and 7 bases at J, with 5 bases between. Here the CDR3 DNA reads TGCGCCAGCAGCTTGGAATCCAATTCACCCCTCCACTTT. Protein product: CASSLESNSPLHF.

The J gene is TRBJ2-3, the V gene TRBV3-1 (or the pseudogene TRBV3-2); weak D call: TRBD2 (6 bases). The V end lost 4 bases, the J end lost 6 bases, and 14 bases lay between the germline ends. The CDR3 spans 14 residues. Germline V gives CDR1 LGHDT, CDR2 YNNKEL (reference sequence). The CDR3 nucleotides read TGTGCCAGCAGCCCCCGGAGGGCCTCGGATACGCAGTATTTT. This translates into CASSPRRASDTQYF.

The gene calls are TRBV19 and TRBJ1-5, with 7 bases fitting TRBD1. The V and J ends lost 2 bases and 0 bases, in that order; junction bases with no gene match: 7. The CDR3 runs to 17 residues. The germline V gene encodes CDR1 LNHDA and CDR2 SQIVND (reference sequence). CDR3 protein: CASSISNRGYSNQPQHF. CDR3 nucleotides: TGTGCCAGTAGTATAAGCAACAGGGGATATAGCAATCAGCCCCAGCATTTT.

The genes are TRBV7-8 and TRBJ2-1; TRBD2 matches at 12 bases. The germline V gene has CDR1 SGHVS and CDR2 FQNEAQ. This CDR3 is built from 17 residues. V lost 5 bases to trimming and J lost 2 bases; unmatched junction nucleotides: 7. CDR3 nucleotide sequence: TGTGCCAGCAGCGTGGGACTAGCGGGCCGTGCCTACAATGAGCAGTTCTTC. Amino acid sequence: CASSVGLAGRAYNEQFF.